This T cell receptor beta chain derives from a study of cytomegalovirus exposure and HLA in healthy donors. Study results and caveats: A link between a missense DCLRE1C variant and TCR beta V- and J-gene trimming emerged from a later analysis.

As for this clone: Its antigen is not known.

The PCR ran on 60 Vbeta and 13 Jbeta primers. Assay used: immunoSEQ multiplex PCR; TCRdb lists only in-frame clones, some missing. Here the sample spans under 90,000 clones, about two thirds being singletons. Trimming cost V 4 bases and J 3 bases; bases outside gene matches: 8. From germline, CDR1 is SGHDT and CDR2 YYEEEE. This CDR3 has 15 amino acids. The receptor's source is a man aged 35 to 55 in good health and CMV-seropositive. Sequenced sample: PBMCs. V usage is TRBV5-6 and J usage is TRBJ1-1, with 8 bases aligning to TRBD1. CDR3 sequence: CASSPWAGGYTEAFF. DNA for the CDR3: TGTGCCAGCAGCCCGTGGGCAGGGGGCTACACTGAAGCTTTCTTT.